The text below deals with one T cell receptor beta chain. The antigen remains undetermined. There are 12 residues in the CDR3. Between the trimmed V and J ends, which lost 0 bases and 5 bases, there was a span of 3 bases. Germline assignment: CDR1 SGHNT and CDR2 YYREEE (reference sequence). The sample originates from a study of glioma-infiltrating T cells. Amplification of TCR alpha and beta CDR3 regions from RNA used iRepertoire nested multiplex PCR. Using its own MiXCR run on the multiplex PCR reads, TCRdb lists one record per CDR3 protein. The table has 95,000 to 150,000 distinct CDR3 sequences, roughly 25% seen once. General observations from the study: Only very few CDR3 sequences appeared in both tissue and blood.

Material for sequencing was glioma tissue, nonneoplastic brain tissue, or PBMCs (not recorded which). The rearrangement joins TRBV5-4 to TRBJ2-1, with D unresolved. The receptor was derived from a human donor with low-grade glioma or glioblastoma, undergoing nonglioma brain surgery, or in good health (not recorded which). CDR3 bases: TGTGCCAGCAGCTTGGTTGACAATGAGCAGTTCTTC. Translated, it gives CASSLVDNEQFF.